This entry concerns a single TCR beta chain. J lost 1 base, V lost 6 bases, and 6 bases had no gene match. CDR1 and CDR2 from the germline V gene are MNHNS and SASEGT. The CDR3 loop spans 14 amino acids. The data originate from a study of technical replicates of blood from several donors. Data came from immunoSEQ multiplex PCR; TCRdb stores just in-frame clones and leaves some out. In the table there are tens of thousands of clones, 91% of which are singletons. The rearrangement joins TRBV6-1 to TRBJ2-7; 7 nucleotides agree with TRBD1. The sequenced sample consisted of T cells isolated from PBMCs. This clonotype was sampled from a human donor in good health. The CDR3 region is CASSAWDSSYEQYF. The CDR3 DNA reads TGTGCCAGCAGCGCTTGGGACAGTTCCTACGAGCAGTACTTC.